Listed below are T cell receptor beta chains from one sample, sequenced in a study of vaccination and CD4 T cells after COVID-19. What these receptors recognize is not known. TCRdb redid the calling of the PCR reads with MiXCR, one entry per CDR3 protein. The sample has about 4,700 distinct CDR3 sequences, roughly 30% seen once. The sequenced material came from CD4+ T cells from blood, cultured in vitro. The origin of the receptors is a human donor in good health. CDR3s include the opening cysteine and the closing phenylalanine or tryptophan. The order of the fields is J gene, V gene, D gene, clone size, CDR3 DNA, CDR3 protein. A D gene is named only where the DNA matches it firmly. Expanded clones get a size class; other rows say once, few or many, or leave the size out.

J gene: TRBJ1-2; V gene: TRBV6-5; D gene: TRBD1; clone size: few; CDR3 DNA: TGTGCCAGCAGTTTCAGGGGGAACTATGGCTACACCTTC; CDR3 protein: CASSFRGNYGYTF
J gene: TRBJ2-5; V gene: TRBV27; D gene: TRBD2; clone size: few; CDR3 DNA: TGTGCCAGCAGTTTCCTAGCGGGGGGGATCCCGTCCTCTAAAGAGACCCAGTACTTC; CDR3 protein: CASSFLAGGIPSSKETQYF
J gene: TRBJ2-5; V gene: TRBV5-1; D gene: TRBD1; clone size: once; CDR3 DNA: TGCGCCAGCAGCTTGGCTCCACAGGGGGTAGGAGAGACCCAGTACTTC; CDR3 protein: CASSLAPQGVGETQYF
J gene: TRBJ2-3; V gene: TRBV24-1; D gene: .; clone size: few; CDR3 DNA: TGTGCCACCGGTCAGGGAATGTTGGATACGCAGTATTTT; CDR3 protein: CATGQGMLDTQYF
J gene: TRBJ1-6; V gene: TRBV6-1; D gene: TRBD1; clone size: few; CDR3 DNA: TGTGCCAGCAGAGTAAGCGGGACAGCTAATTCACCCCTCCACTTT; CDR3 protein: CASRVSGTANSPLHF
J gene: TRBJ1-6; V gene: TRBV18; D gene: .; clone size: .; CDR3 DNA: TGTGCCAGCTCACATCCTGACAGCTCGCTCGCACCCCTCCACTTT; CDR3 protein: CASSHPDSSLAPLHF
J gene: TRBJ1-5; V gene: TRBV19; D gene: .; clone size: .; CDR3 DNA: TGTGCCAGCACAGGGTCGAACAATCAGCCCCAGCATTTT; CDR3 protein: CASTGSNNQPQHF
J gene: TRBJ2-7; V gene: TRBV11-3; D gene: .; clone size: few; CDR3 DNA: TGTGCCAGCAGCTTAGTCGGGCCACCCTACGAGCAGTACTTC; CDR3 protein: CASSLVGPPYEQYF
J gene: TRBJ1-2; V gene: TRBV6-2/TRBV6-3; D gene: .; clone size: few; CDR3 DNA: TGTGCCAGTTCAAAGAGCTATGGCTACACCTTC; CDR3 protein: CASSKSYGYTF
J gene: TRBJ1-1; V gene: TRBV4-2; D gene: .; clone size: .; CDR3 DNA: TGTGCCAGCAGTTCCACGGGGGAGAACACTGAAGCTTTCTTT; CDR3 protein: CASSSTGENTEAFF
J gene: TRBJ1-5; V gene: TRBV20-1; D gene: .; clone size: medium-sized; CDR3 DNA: TGCAGTGCTAGGGAGGGCCTCGCGATGACCCAGCATTTT; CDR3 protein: CSAREGLAMTQHF
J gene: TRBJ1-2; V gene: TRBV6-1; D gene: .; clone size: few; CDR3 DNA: TGTGCCAGCACCCTGACGGGACACTATGGCTACACCTTC; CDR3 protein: CASTLTGHYGYTF
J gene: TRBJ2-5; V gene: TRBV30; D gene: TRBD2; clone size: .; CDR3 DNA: TGTGCCTGGAGCTACAGCGGGGGGGGCTTTGAGACCCAGTACTTC; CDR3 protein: CAWSYSGGGFETQYF
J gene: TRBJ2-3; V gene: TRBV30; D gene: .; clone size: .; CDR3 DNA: TGTGCCTGGAGGCGGGGTAGCACAGATACGCAGTATTTT; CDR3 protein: CAWRRGSTDTQYF
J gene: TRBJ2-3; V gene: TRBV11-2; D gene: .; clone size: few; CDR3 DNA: TGTGCCAGCCGCTCCGGGGATACGCAGTATTTT; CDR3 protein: CASRSGDTQYF
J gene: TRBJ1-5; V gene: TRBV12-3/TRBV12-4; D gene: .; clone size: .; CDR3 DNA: TGTGCCAGCAGTTTCGCCTCCATGAGCAATCAGCCCCAGCATTTT; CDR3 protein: CASSFASMSNQPQHF
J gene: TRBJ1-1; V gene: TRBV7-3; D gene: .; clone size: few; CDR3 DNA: TGTGCCAGCAGCCTAAAAGCGGGGACCACTGAAGCTTTCTTT; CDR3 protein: CASSLKAGTTEAFF
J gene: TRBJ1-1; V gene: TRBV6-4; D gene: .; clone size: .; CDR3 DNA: TGTGCCAGCAGTCGAGAATACGGGGATCTCATGAACACTGAAGCTTTCTTT; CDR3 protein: CASSREYGDLMNTEAFF
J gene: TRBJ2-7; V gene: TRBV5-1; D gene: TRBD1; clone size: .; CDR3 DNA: TGCGCCAGCAGCAGACAGGGTGGTCGGGCCTACGAGCAGTACTTC; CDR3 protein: CASSRQGGRAYEQYF
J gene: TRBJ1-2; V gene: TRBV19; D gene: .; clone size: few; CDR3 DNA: TGTGCCAGTAGTATGGGGCTGGGGAATGTCGGCTATGGCTACACCTTC; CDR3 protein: CASSMGLGNVGYGYTF
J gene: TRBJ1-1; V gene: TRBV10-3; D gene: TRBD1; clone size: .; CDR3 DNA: TGTGCCATCAGTAACGGGACAGGAGCCATGAACACTGAAGCTTTCTTT; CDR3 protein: CAISNGTGAMNTEAFF
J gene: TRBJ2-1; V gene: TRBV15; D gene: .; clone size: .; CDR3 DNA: TGTGCCACCAGCAGTAGAGACACCGACAATGAGCAGTTCTTC; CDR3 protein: CATSSRDTDNEQFF
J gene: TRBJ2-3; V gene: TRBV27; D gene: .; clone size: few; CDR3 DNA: TGTGCCAGCAGCCCCGTCAGGGGGGTCACAGATACGCAGTATTTT; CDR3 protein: CASSPVRGVTDTQYF
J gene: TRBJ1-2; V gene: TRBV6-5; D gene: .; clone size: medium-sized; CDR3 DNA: TGTGCCAGCAGTTATGGGTGGACACCCAACTATGGCTACACCTTC; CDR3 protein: CASSYGWTPNYGYTF
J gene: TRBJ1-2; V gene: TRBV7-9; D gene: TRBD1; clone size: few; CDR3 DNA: TGTGCCAGCACGAAATTCCGGGACAGGGAAGGGGATGGCTACACCTTC; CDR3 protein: CASTKFRDREGDGYTF
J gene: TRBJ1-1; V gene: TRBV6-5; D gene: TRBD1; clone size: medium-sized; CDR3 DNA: TGTGCCAGCAGTTACACAGGGGGCGCTTTGAACACTGAAGCTTTCTTT; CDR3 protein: CASSYTGGALNTEAFF
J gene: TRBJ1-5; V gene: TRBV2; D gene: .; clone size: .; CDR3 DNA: TGTGCCAGCAGTGAAATGAGTCCTAGCAATCAGCCCCAGCATTTT; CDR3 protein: CASSEMSPSNQPQHF
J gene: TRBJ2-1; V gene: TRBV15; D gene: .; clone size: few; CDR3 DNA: TGTGCCACCAGCTCCCGGTCCCTGGACTACAATGAGCAGTTCTTC; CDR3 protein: CATSSRSLDYNEQFF
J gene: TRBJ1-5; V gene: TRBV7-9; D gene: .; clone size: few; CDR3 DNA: TGTGCCAGCAGCTTAGACGGTCAGCCCCAGCATTTT; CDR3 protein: CASSLDGQPQHF
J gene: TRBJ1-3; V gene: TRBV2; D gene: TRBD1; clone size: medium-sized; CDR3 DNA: TGTGCCAGCACCGGGACAGGCTCCTCTGGAAACACCATATATTTT; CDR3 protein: CASTGTGSSGNTIYF
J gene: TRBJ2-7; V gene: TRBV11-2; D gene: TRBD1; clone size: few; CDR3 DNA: TGTGCCAGCAGCGAAGCGGGACAGGGCTACGAGCAGTACTTC; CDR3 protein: CASSEAGQGYEQYF
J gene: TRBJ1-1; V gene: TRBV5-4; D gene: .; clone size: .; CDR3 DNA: TGTGCCAGCAGCGTGAATAGGAACACTGAAGCTTTCTTT; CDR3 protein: CASSVNRNTEAFF
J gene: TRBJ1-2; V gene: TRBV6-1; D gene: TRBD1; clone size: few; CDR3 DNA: TGTGCCAGCAGGGACCGGGACAGGGATGGCTACACCTTC; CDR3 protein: CASRDRDRDGYTF
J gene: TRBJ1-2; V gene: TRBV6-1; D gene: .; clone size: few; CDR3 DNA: TGTGCCAGCAGTGAAGTAGTTCAGGACTATGGCTACACCTTC; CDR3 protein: CASSEVVQDYGYTF
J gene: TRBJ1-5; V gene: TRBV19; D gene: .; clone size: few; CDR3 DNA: TGTGCCACCGCGACACGGAACAATCAGCCCCAGCATTTT; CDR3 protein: CATATRNNQPQHF
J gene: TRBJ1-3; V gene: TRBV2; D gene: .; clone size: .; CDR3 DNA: TGTGCCAGCAGTGGGGGCAGGGCTGGAAACACCATATATTTT; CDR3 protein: CASSGGRAGNTIYF
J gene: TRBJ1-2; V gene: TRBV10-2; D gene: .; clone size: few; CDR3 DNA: TGCGCCAGCAGGGGGGCACACTATGGCTACACCTTC; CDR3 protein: CASRGAHYGYTF
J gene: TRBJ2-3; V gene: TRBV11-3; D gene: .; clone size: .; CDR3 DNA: TGTGCCAGCAGCTTAGGAGGGACGGGCAGCACAGATACGCAGTATTTT; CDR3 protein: CASSLGGTGSTDTQYF
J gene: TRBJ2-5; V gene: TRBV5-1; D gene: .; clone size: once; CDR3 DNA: TGCGCCAGCAGCTGGGGGCAAGAGACCCAGTACTTC; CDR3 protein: CASSWGQETQYF
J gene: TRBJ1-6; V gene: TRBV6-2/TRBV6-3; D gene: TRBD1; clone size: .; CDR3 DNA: TGTGCCAGCGGGAAAACAGGGGAAAATTCACCCCTCCACTTT; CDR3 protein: CASGKTGENSPLHF
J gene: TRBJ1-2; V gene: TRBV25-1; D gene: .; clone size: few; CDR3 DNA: TGTGCCAGCAGTGCTATTCCCAAGGAAGACCATGGCTACACCTTC; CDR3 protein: CASSAIPKEDHGYTF
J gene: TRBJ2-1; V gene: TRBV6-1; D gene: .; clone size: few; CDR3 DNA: TGTGCCAGCAGTGGGGTTTACAATGAGCAGTTCTTC; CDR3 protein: CASSGVYNEQFF
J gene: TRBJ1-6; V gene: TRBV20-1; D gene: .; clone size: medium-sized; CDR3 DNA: TGCAGTGCTAAGGGGGGCAATTCACCCCTCCACTTT; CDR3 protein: CSAKGGNSPLHF
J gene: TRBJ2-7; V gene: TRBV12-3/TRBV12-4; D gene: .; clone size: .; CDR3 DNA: TGTGCCAGCACCATGGGGGGGGGGGGCCGCTACGAGCAGTACTTC; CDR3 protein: CASTMGGGGRYEQYF
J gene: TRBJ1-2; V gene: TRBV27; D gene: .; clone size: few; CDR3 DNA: TGTGCCAGCAGTCAGGGGCTGGATGGCTACACCTTC; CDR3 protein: CASSQGLDGYTF
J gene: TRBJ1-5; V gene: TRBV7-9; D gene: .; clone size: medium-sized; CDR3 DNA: TGTGCCAGCAGCTTCACCGGAGGGAATCAGCCCCAGCATTTT; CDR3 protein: CASSFTGGNQPQHF
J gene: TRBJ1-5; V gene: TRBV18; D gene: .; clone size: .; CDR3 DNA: TGTGCCAGCTCAAGAGGGAGTGGCCCCAATCAGCCCCAGCATTTT; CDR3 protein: CASSRGSGPNQPQHF
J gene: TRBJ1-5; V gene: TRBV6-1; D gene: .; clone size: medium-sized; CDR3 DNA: TGTGCCAGCAGAGAAACAGGAACCCCCAGACAGCCCCAGCATTTT; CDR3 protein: CASRETGTPRQPQHF
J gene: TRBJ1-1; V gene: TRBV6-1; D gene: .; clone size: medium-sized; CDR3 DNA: TGTGCCAGCAGTGAAGAGGCGGACAGTCTTGCTTTCTTT; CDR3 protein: CASSEEADSLAFF
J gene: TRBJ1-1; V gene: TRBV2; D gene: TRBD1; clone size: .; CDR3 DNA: TGTGCCAGCAGTGGTAGACGTAGGACAGGGATCACTGAAGCTTTCTTT; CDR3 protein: CASSGRRRTGITEAFF